Detailed here is one TCR beta chain. Assay: immunoSEQ multiplex PCR; the TCRdb copy retains only in-frame clones and omits some. The sample carries 350,000 to 450,000 clones, roughly four fifths recorded once. This entry is derived from a study of Ad26.COV2.S vaccination and SARS-CoV-2 variants. Treatment given: roughly 18 received Ad26.COV2.S at low or high dose, single or two shots; several received placebo; per-sample allocation not given. Collection of samples fell on day 63 after the first vaccine or placebo injection. CDR1 and CDR2 from the germline V gene are SGHVS and FQNEAQ. Trimming left V 1 base short and J 4 bases short, with 11 bases between. The CDR3 has 15 amino acids.

The receptor's source is a person aged 18-65 years who received the Ad26.COV2.S COVID-19 vaccine or a placebo. The rearrangement links TRBV7-8 to TRBJ1-5; the D is unclear. The starting material was peripheral blood, obtained in a trial of Ad26.COV2.S vaccine versus placebo. The CDR3 loop is CASSLGSRGNQPQHF. The CDR3 DNA is TGTGCCAGCAGCTTAGGATCGAGAGGGAATCAGCCCCAGCATTTT.